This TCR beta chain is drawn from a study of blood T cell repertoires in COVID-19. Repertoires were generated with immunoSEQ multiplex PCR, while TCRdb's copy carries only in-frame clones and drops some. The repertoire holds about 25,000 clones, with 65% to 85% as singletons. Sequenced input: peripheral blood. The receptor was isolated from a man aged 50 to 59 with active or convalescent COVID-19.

The CDR3 reads CASSIGYRGSYTF. The CDR3 nucleotides are TGTGCCAGTAGTATAGGTTACAGGGGAAGCTACACCTTC. The V and J genes are TRBV19 and TRBJ1-2; 7 bases agree with TRBD1. V dropped 1 base and J dropped 9; count of bases not matched to a gene: 5. Germline V gene lookup returns CDR1 LNHDA and CDR2 SQIVND (reference sequence). The CDR3 covers 13 residues.